What follows describes a single T cell receptor beta chain. The target antigen is unknown. Because the CDR3 is missing its conserved closing phenylalanine or tryptophan, this is likely a read error. RNA was extracted from bulk tissue without any cell sorting. Three rounds of nested PCR, following a modified ARM-PCR protocol, produced the TCRbeta library. Each CDR3 protein is one row after TCRdb ran MiXCR on the multiplex PCR reads. The sample consists of about 110,000 distinct CDR3 sequences, over 70% of them appearing once. The data belong to a study of tumor and adjacent non-tumor tissue in lung cancer. Germline-derived CDR1 and CDR2 are LGHNA and YNFKEQ. This CDR3 contains 14 residues. The study, taken as a whole, reports: Compared with tumor, normal lung showed significantly lower TCR diversity.

This chain links TRBV4-2 with TRBJ2-7, with 8 bases matching TRBD1. This sequence was found in a man in his 70s with non-small cell lung cancer. The material sequenced was lung tumor tissue. CDR3 protein: CASSQGQGLYEQYL. As DNA, the CDR3 is TGTGCTAGCAGTCAAGGACAGGGTCTCTACGAGCAGTACCTC.